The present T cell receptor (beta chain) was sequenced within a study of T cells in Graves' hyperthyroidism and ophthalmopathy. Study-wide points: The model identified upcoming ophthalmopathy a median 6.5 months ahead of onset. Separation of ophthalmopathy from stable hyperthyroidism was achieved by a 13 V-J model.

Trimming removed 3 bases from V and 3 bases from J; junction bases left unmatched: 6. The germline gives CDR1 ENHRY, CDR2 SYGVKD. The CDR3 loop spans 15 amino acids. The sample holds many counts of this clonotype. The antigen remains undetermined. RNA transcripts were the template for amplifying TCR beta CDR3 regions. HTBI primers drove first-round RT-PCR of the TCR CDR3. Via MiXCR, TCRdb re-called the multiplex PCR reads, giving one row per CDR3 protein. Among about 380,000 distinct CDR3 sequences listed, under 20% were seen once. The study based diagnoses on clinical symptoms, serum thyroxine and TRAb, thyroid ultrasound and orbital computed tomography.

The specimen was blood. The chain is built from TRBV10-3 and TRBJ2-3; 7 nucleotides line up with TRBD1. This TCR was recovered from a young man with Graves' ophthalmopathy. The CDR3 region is CAISERGGATDTQYF. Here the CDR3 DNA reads TGTGCCATCAGTGAAAGAGGGGGCGCAACAGATACGCAGTATTTT.